These 27 T cell receptor beta chains were all obtained from the same sample, sequenced in a study of OX40 agonist ivuxolimab in advanced cancers. Using immunoSEQ multiplex PCR, the repertoire was profiled, and TCRdb retains in-frame clones only, with some absent. This sample yields under 95,000 clones, of which more than 70% are seen a single time; 6.5% to 7.5% belongs to the top ten. The input for sequencing was CD4+ or CD8+ T cells sorted from blood, taken in a trial of the OX40 agonist ivuxolimab. The receptors were gathered from an adult with an advanced solid tumor such as melanoma, head and neck, liver or kidney cancer.

J is TRBJ2-5 and V is TRBV11-3, with 9 bases fitting TRBD1. This CDR3 has 14 residues. V gave up 7 bases and J gave up 7 bases; unmatched junction bases: 10. Germline lookup yields CDR1 SGHNT and CDR2 YENEEA. CDR3 region: CASNSDRGLGTQYF. The CDR3 DNA sequence: TGTGCCAGCAACTCCGACAGGGGGTTGGGGACCCAGTACTTC. Complete variable domain (other parts from reference TRBV11-3 and TRBJ2-5): EAGVVQSPRYKIIEKKQPVAFWCNPISGHNTLYWYLQNLGQGPELLIRYENEEAVDDSQLPKDRFSAERLKGVDSTLKIQPAELGDSAVYLCASNSDRGLGTQYFGPGTRLLVL.

This chain connects TRBV7-9 to TRBJ2-4, with TRBD2 identical over 14 bases. Germline CDR1 SEHNR, CDR2 FQNEAQ (reference sequence). The junction had 7 bases not matched to a gene; V was cut back by 4 bases and J by 8 bases. The CDR3 contains 16 residues. The CDR3 sequence: CASSWLGTSGSDIQYF. In DNA form, the CDR3 reads TGTGCCAGCAGCTGGCTCGGGACTAGCGGGAGCGACATTCAGTACTTC.

This clone appeared a single time. The chain links TRBV7-2 to TRBJ2-7, with 7 nucleotides matching TRBD1. CDR1 and CDR2 (germline): SGHTA, FQGNSA. This CDR3 is 15 amino acids long. V was clipped by 1 base and J by 5 bases; unmatched bases: 8. CDR3 amino acids: CASSLVQQGNNEQYF. CDR3 coding DNA: TGTGCCAGCAGCTTAGTTCAACAGGGGAACAACGAGCAGTACTTC.

The chain has TRBV6-1 and TRBJ1-3; D unresolved. The germline V gene has CDR1 MNHNS and CDR2 SASEGT. Trimming cost V 5 bases and J 0 bases, with 8 bases left between them. The CDR3 is 14 amino acids. The CDR3 reads CASSFYGSGNTIYF. The DNA for the CDR3 is TGTGCCAGCAGTTTTTATGGCTCTGGAAACACCATATATTTT.

V gene TRBV5-8 combines with J gene TRBJ1-1, with 7 bases matching TRBD1. CDR3 length: 14 residues. V trimming: 7 bases; J trimming: 3 bases; junction bases outside the gene matches: 9. CDR1 is SGHTS and CDR2 is YDEGEE in the germline V gene. The CDR3 DNA reads TGTGCCAGCGGGGAGACAGGGTTTGACACTGAAGCTTTCTTT. Translated, it gives CASGETGFDTEAFF.

By sample share, this clone is large (0.1 to 1%). The chain is built from TRBV6-4 and TRBJ2-2, with D unclear. The CDR3 totals 13 residues. The V gene's germline CDR1 is MRHNA and CDR2 SNTAGT. Trimming pared 3 bases from V and 6 bases from J, leaving 8 bases between. The CDR3, as DNA: TGTGCCAGCAGTGAAAATGAGTCCGGGGAGCTGTTTTTT. It encodes CASSENESGELFF.

This rearrangement joins TRBV7-9 to TRBJ1-3; D might be TRBD1 (5 bases). Germline V gives CDR1 SEHNR, CDR2 FQNEAQ (reference sequence). The CDR3 has 14 amino acids. V shed 2 bases and J shed 7 bases, with 12 bases lying between them. The CDR3 nucleotides read TGTGCCAGCAGCTTAACAGGATTGGAGAACACCATATATTTT. Its protein product is CASSLTGLENTIYF.

J is TRBJ2-1 and V is TRBV29-1; 12 nucleotides align to TRBD2. With 6 bases clipped from V and 7 bases from J, the junction kept 7 bases outside the gene matches. Germline values: CDR1 SQVTM, CDR2 ANQGSEA. This CDR3 is built from 14 residues. This chain's CDR3 is CSVDLAGGNNEQFF. The CDR3 DNA follows: TGCAGCGTAGACCTAGCGGGGGGGAATAATGAGCAGTTCTTC.

The J gene is TRBJ2-4, the V gene TRBV7-8; 10 nucleotides line up with TRBD2. This CDR3 has 17 residues. CDR1 and CDR2 from the germline V gene are SGHVS and FQNEAQ. With 5 bases clipped from V and 3 bases from J, the junction kept 10 bases outside the gene matches. The CDR3 DNA sequence: TGTGCCAGCAGCCCACATGGGACTAGCGCCTTCAAAAACATTCAGTACTTC. Its protein product is CASSPHGTSAFKNIQYF. The full variable domain, rest sourced from reference TRBV7-8 and TRBJ2-4, is GAGVSQSPRYKVAKRGQDVALRCDPISGHVSLFWYQQALGQGPEFLTYFQNEAQLDKSGLPSDRFFAERPEGSVSTLKIQRTQQEDSAVYLCASSPHGTSAFKNIQYFGAGTRLSVL.

V usage is TRBV5-8 and J usage is TRBJ2-7, with 9 bases identical to TRBD1. Trimming removed 3 bases from V and 5 bases from J; junction bases left unmatched: 9. There are 15 residues in the CDR3. CDR1 SGHTS and CDR2 YDEGEE come from the germline V gene. Here the CDR3 reads CASSSRDRESNEQYF. The CDR3 DNA is TGTGCCAGCAGCTCGCGGGACAGGGAGTCAAACGAGCAGTACTTC.

Notes on this clone: Its ends do not fully match the called genes, so a read error is possible. The V gene is TRBV7-8, the J gene TRBJ2-5; D is perhaps TRBD1 (5 bases). The germline gives CDR1 SGHVS, CDR2 FQNEAQ. CDR3 size: 16 residues. The CDR3 protein is CASSLDTLLFQGTQYF. The CDR3 coding sequence is TGTGCCAGCAGCTTGGACACCCTTCTGTTCCAAGGGACCCAGTACTTC.

V usage is TRBV7-8 and J usage is TRBJ1-3; TRBD1 is a possible D gene (5 bases). Looked up from germline, CDR1 is SGHVS and CDR2 is FQNEAQ. Trimming pared 1 base from V and 2 bases from J, leaving 9 bases between. The CDR3 totals 15 residues. The CDR3 sequence is CASSLVGAAGNTIYF. DNA of the CDR3: TGTGCCAGCAGCTTAGTAGGGGCAGCTGGAAACACCATATATTTT.

The chain couples TRBV7-2 to TRBJ1-4; D uncertain. The CDR3 contains 13 residues. Germline CDR1 and CDR2: SGHTA and FQGNSA. Trimming took off 1 base at V and 6 bases at J, with 6 bases between the two ends. The CDR3 coding sequence is TGTGCCAGCAGCTTAGGGACTCATGAAAAACTGTTTTTT. Its protein is CASSLGTHEKLFF.

The gene calls are TRBV27 and TRBJ1-5; TRBD1 aligns across 10 bases. With V trimmed by 0 bases and J by 5 bases, 7 bases remained unmatched. Germline assignment: CDR1 MNHEY and CDR2 SMNVEV (reference sequence). The CDR3 runs 17 residues. CDR3 bases: TGTGCCAGCAGTTTATCGCTGACCGGACAGGGGGATCAGCCCCAGCATTTT. It is translated as CASSLSLTGQGDQPQHF.

V and J are TRBV18 and TRBJ2-5; D perhaps matches TRBD2 (5 bases). CDR3 size: 14 residues. Trimming took 0 bases from V and 5 from J, leaving 10 bases between them. Germline V CDR1 and CDR2: KGHSH, LQKENI. CDR3 loop: CASSPPTSQETQYF. DNA for the CDR3: TGTGCCAGCTCACCACCAACTAGTCAGGAGACCCAGTACTTC.

The V call is TRBV6-1, the J call TRBJ1-2; D uncertain. V lost 2 bases, J lost 4 bases, and 8 bases lay in between. CDR1 and CDR2 from the germline V gene are MNHNS and SASEGT. This CDR3 comprises 13 residues. CDR3 in DNA: TGTGCCAGCAGTGAATCGGGCCTCTATGGCTACACCTTC. Its translation: CASSESGLYGYTF.

The rearrangement joins TRBV14 to TRBJ2-2; TRBD2 might be the D (6 bases). CDR1 and CDR2 (germline): SGHDN, FVKESK. The V gene lost 4 bases and the J gene lost 7 bases, with 13 bases spanning the gap. The CDR3 has 14 amino acids. CDR3 protein: CASSPGTSLGELFF. In DNA, the CDR3 is TGTGCCAGCAGCCCGGGGACTTCCCTCGGGGAGCTGTTTTTT.

This clone came up once. The rearrangement joins TRBV19 to TRBJ1-3, with D unclear. Germline lookup yields CDR1 LNHDA and CDR2 SQIVND (reference sequence). Trimming stripped 5 bases from V and 0 bases from J, with 8 bases between. The CDR3 has 14 residues. This CDR3 is CASSALNSGNTIYF. Here the CDR3 DNA reads TGTGCCAGTAGTGCACTCAACTCTGGAAACACCATATATTTT. Based on the CDR3 plus reference TRBV19 and TRBJ1-3, the full variable domain is DGGITQSPKYLFRKEGQNVTLSCEQNLNHDAMYWYRQDPGQGLRLIYYSQIVNDFQKGDIAEGYSVSREKKESFPLTVTSAQKNPTAFYLCASSALNSGNTIYFGEGSWLTVV.

The V and J genes are TRBV19 and TRBJ2-2; D is unclear. The length of the CDR3 is 14 residues. V was clipped by 6 bases and J by 5 bases, with 13 bases between them. In germline, CDR1 is LNHDA, CDR2 SQIVND (reference sequence). The CDR3 is CASSNLGSTGELFF. The CDR3 DNA reads as TGTGCCAGTAGCAATCTCGGGTCAACCGGGGAGCTGTTTTTT.

The table lists this clone with a count of one. The chain combines TRBV7-9 with TRBJ1-4; D is unresolved. In germline, CDR1 is SEHNR, CDR2 FQNEAQ (reference sequence). V was cut by 4 bases and J by 6 bases, with 15 bases left in between. This CDR3 region has 15 residues. CDR3 sequence (DNA): TGTGCCAGCAGCTCCACCGGGAGCGTGGATGAAAAACTGTTTTTT. Its translation is CASSSTGSVDEKLFF.

This rearrangement joins TRBV19 to TRBJ1-2, with 7 bases fitting TRBD1. J lost 8 bases, V lost 3 bases, and 15 bases had no gene match. This CDR3 comprises 16 residues. CDR1 LNHDA and CDR2 SQIVND come from the germline V gene (reference sequence). CDR3 amino acids: CASSIAGTQGIGGYTF. CDR3 DNA sequence: TGTGCCAGTAGTATTGCAGGGACACAGGGGATTGGCGGCTACACCTTC.

This clone was recorded at least ten times. This chain uses TRBV30 with TRBJ1-1; D perhaps matches TRBD1 (5 bases). The ends were cut back, 3 bases at V and 4 bases at J, with 9 bases in the middle. CDR3 length equals 12 residues. Germline V CDR1 and CDR2: GTSNPN, SVGIG (reference sequence). The CDR3 reads CAWRSQGTEAFF. The CDR3 bases are TGTGCCTGGAGAAGCCAGGGCACTGAAGCTTTCTTT.

V gene TRBV7-2 combines with J gene TRBJ2-1; 10 nucleotides line up with TRBD2. CDR1 is SGHTA, CDR2 FQGNSA, per germline. The length of the CDR3 is 15 residues. V shed 1 base and J 6 bases; nucleotides not matched to a gene: 3. In DNA, the CDR3 is TGTGCCAGCAGCTTAGGCACTAGCGGGATCAATGAGCAGTTCTTC. Its translation is CASSLGTSGINEQFF.

Written as DNA, the CDR3 is TGTGCCAGCAGTGAAAGGAGGGCGAGCAATCAGCCCCAGCATTTT. It is translated as CASSERRASNQPQHF. The chain joins TRBV6-1 to TRBJ1-5; D gene ambiguous. The CDR3 contains 15 residues. The V gene's germline CDR1 is MNHNS and CDR2 SASEGT. Trimming took 2 bases from V and 1 from J, leaving 9 bases between them.

The rearrangement joins TRBV4-1 to TRBJ2-5; 7 bases line up with TRBD2. Germline CDR1 and CDR2: MGHRA and YSYEKL. This CDR3 is 13 amino acids long. V lost 2 bases to trimming and J lost 5 bases; unmatched junction nucleotides: 2. CDR3 loop: CASSQWEGETQYF. The CDR3 DNA reads TGCGCCAGCAGCCAATGGGAGGGGGAGACCCAGTACTTC.

Comments on this clone: This sample includes further DNA sequences coding for the same CDR3. This chain joins TRBV5-1 and TRBJ2-3; no clear D gene. CDR3 length: 14 residues. The ends were cut back, 4 bases at V and 0 bases at J, with 9 bases in the middle. Germline CDR1 reads SGHRS; CDR2 reads YFSETQ. CDR3 region: CASSLQGSTDTQYF. CDR3 nucleotide sequence: TGCGCCAGCAGCCTCCAAGGAAGCACAGATACGCAGTATTTT.

The chain recombines TRBV6-5 with TRBJ1-1, with D maybe TRBD1 (6 bases). Between the trimmed V and J ends, which lost 2 bases and 1 base, there was a span of 11 bases. This CDR3 contains 15 residues. Germline V gene data show CDR1 as MNHEY and CDR2 as SVGAGI. The CDR3 protein is CASSYRQAWNTEAFF. The CDR3 coding sequence is TGTGCCAGCAGTTACCGACAGGCTTGGAACACTGAAGCTTTCTTT.